The rows below give T cell receptor beta chains drawn from one sample of a study of CD8 T cells in Susac syndrome. TCRdb re-called the immunoSEQ multiplex PCR reads with MiXCR, one entry per CDR3 protein. The repertoire holds some 130,000 distinct CDR3 sequences, roughly 94% seen once, with about 0.18% in the top ten. Sequences were obtained from CD8+ T cells from PBMCs. Source of these receptors: a human donor with Susac syndrome. CDR3s include the opening cysteine and the closing phenylalanine or tryptophan. The D gene is left open where the match is weak. Expanded clones are given a class, and other clones once, few, many or no size at all.

j_call | v_call | clone_size | cdr3_length | d_call | cdr3_aa | cdr3_nt
TRBJ2-1 | TRBV14 | . | 12 | . | CASSREGHEQFF | TGTGCCAGCAGCCGAGAAGGCCATGAGCAGTTCTTC
TRBJ1-5 | TRBV28 | . | 14 | . | CASSLQGIGQPQHF | TGTGCCAGCAGTCTCCAGGGGATCGGGCAGCCCCAGCATTTT
TRBJ2-7 | TRBV15 | . | 17 | TRBD2 | CATSRTIRLAGKYEQYF | TGTGCCACCAGCAGAACCATCCGACTAGCGGGTAAATACGAGCAGTACTTC
TRBJ2-1 | TRBV20-1 | once | 13 | . | CSVVVGSGNEQFF | TGCAGTGTCGTGGTCGGGAGCGGCAATGAGCAGTTCTTC
TRBJ2-7 | TRBV29-1 | . | 17 | TRBD1 | CSVGEKPGQGVFSEQYF | TGCAGCGTTGGGGAGAAACCGGGACAGGGGGTTTTTTCGGAGCAGTACTTC
TRBJ1-2 | TRBV7-9 | . | 14 | TRBD1 | CASSPGQPNYGYTF | TGTGCCAGCAGCCCGGGACAGCCTAACTATGGCTACACCTTC
TRBJ2-6 | TRBV4-1 | . | 19 | TRBD2 | CASSQEKDSGNAGANVLTF | TGCGCCAGCAGCCAAGAGAAGGATAGCGGGAATGCTGGGGCCAACGTCCTGACTTTC
TRBJ1-2 | TRBV13 | . | 12 | . | CASSLQGDGYTF | TGTGCCAGCAGCCTACAGGGTGATGGCTACACCTTC
TRBJ2-1 | TRBV7-9 | . | 15 | . | CASSPWTHTANEQFF | TGTGCCAGCAGCCCATGGACTCATACTGCGAATGAGCAGTTCTTC
TRBJ2-7 | TRBV7-8 | once | 16 | TRBD2 | CASSLARGLDSYEQYF | TGTGCCAGCAGCTTAGCGCGCGGACTAGACTCCTACGAGCAGTACTTC
TRBJ1-2 | TRBV29-1 | . | 15 | TRBD1 | CSVDSARGPPGGYTF | TGCAGCGTTGACAGCGCCAGGGGGCCCCCCGGGGGCTACACCTTC
TRBJ2-3 | TRBV12-3/TRBV12-4 | . | 16 | TRBD2 | CASSFGTSGPTDTQYF | TGTGCCAGCAGTTTCGGGACTAGCGGCCCCACAGATACGCAGTATTTT
TRBJ2-3 | TRBV20-1 | . | 10 | . | CSVSPDTQYF | TGCAGTGTTAGCCCAGATACGCAGTATTTT
TRBJ1-4 | TRBV4-1 | . | 13 | . | CASSFGTVEKLFF | TGCGCCAGCAGCTTCGGGACCGTAGAAAAACTGTTTTTT
TRBJ2-7 | TRBV7-9 | . | 12 | . | CASIGKSYEQYF | TGTGCCAGCATCGGTAAAAGCTACGAGCAGTACTTC
TRBJ2-1 | TRBV19 | . | 17 | TRBD2 | CASSATSGGSNKYEQFF | TGTGCCAGTAGTGCCACTAGCGGGGGGAGTAATAAGTATGAGCAGTTCTTC
TRBJ2-1 | TRBV10-3 | few | 11 | . | CAISQGNEQFF | TGTGCCATCAGTCAAGGCAATGAGCAGTTCTTC
TRBJ2-1 | TRBV29-1 | once | 13 | TRBD2 | CSVQGLASNEQFF | TGCAGCGTACAAGGACTAGCGTCCAATGAGCAGTTCTTC
TRBJ2-1 | TRBV28 | . | 12 | . | CASARGSNEQFF | TGTGCCAGCGCTAGGGGGAGCAATGAGCAGTTCTTC
TRBJ1-2 | TRBV9 | . | 16 | TRBD1 | CASRSLRQGDNYGYTF | TGTGCCAGTCGATCCCTCAGACAGGGAGATAACTATGGCTACACCTTC
TRBJ2-1 | TRBV30 | once | 14 | TRBD1 | CAWVGTGFGDEQFF | TGTGCCTGGGTGGGGACAGGGTTTGGCGATGAGCAGTTCTTC
TRBJ2-7 | TRBV6-2/TRBV6-3 | . | 15 | . | CASSPGQIVTYEQYF | TGTGCCAGCAGTCCAGGACAGATAGTTACCTACGAGCAGTACTTC
TRBJ2-5 | TRBV7-9 | . | 15 | TRBD1 | CASSFPRGNQETQYF | TGTGCCAGCAGCTTCCCCAGGGGGAACCAAGAGACCCAGTACTTC
TRBJ1-1 | TRBV12-3/TRBV12-4 | . | 14 | . | CASTLRGENTEAFF | TGTGCCAGCACCCTAAGGGGGGAAAACACTGAAGCTTTCTTT
TRBJ1-2 | TRBV20-1 | . | 16 | . | CSAIDPEQGLIYGYTF | TGCAGTGCAATTGACCCGGAACAGGGCCTCATCTATGGCTACACCTTC
TRBJ2-7 | TRBV29-1 | . | 14 | TRBD1 | CSVPGQGISYEQYF | TGCAGCGTTCCCGGACAGGGAATAAGCTACGAGCAGTACTTC
TRBJ1-1 | TRBV4-1 | . | 15 | TRBD1 | CASSQVHGQGTEAFF | TGCGCCAGCAGCCAAGTCCACGGACAGGGGACTGAAGCTTTCTTT
TRBJ1-4 | TRBV7-9 | . | 14 | TRBD1 | CASSRTGTREKLFF | TGTGCCAGCAGCCGGACAGGGACGAGGGAAAAACTGTTTTTT
TRBJ2-1 | TRBV15 | . | 15 | TRBD2 | CATSASGTSYNEQFF | TGTGCCACCAGCGCGTCCGGGACTAGCTACAATGAGCAGTTCTTC
TRBJ1-2 | TRBV13 | . | 13 | TRBD1 | CASSFQGGGGYTF | TGTGCCAGCAGCTTCCAAGGGGGCGGTGGCTACACCTTC
TRBJ1-5 | TRBV27 | . | 14 | . | CASSLYWVNQPQHF | TGTGCCAGCAGTTTATATTGGGTTAATCAGCCCCAGCATTTT
TRBJ1-2 | TRBV20-1 | . | 13 | . | CSAPNDRAYGYTF | TGCAGTGCCCCCAACGACAGAGCCTATGGCTACACCTTC
TRBJ1-4 | TRBV28 | . | 13 | . | CASSLGGDEKLFF | TGTGCCAGCAGTTTAGGTGGGGATGAAAAACTGTTTTTT
TRBJ2-7 | TRBV5-1 | . | 15 | . | CASSLTGGIGYEQYF | TGCGCCAGCAGCTTGACCGGGGGCATCGGCTACGAGCAGTACTTC
TRBJ2-1 | TRBV7-6 | . | 15 | . | CASSLDLGLRNEQFF | TGTGCCAGCAGCTTAGACCTGGGCTTGCGGAATGAGCAGTTCTTC
TRBJ2-5 | TRBV7-6 | . | 18 | . | CASSARTYSGTLLETQYF | TGTGCCAGCAGCGCACGAACCTATTCCGGGACCCTCTTAGAGACCCAGTACTTC
TRBJ2-7 | TRBV5-1 | . | 14 | . | CASSLADNSYEQYF | TGCGCCAGCAGCTTGGCCGACAACTCCTACGAGCAGTACTTC
TRBJ2-3 | TRBV12-3/TRBV12-4 | . | 12 | . | CASSLAQNTQYF | TGTGCCAGCAGTTTAGCTCAGAATACGCAGTATTTT
TRBJ2-1 | TRBV4-1 | . | 16 | . | CASSQAGVSSYNEQFF | TGCGCCAGCAGCCAAGCGGGGGTGAGCTCCTACAATGAGCAGTTCTTC
TRBJ2-1 | TRBV6-2/TRBV6-3 | . | 17 | . | CASTRPVRDEHYNEQFF | TGTGCCAGCACCCGACCCGTGAGGGACGAGCATTACAATGAGCAGTTCTTC
TRBJ2-7 | TRBV5-1 | . | 15 | . | CASSLEAGEDYEQYF | TGCGCCAGCAGCTTGGAGGCAGGGGAGGACTACGAGCAGTACTTC
TRBJ2-1 | TRBV12-3/TRBV12-4 | . | 14 | . | CASSLALRSNEQFF | TGTGCCAGCAGCCTGGCTCTCCGATCCAATGAGCAGTTCTTC